This T cell receptor (beta chain) was sequenced in a study of CD8 T cells in Susac syndrome. TCR beta sequencing covered blood CD8+ and CD4+ T cells. An amount of RNA that ranged from roughly 0.45 to 1 ug was reverse transcribed with random hexamers. One entry per CDR3 protein results from TCRdb running MiXCR on the immunoSEQ multiplex PCR reads. The sample includes roughly 120,000 distinct CDR3 sequences, 90% to 95% of them seen just once. The CDR3 has 16 residues. Germline CDR1 and CDR2: SGHRS and YFSETQ. With 4 bases clipped from V and 0 bases from J, the junction kept 9 bases outside the gene matches.

The V call is TRBV5-1, the J call TRBJ1-1, with TRBD1 matching 7 bases. Specimen: CD4+ T cells from PBMCs. The sequence was obtained from a human donor in good health. The CDR3 reads CASSPTGEVMNTEAFF. DNA for the CDR3: TGCGCCAGCAGCCCTACAGGGGAGGTGATGAACACTGAAGCTTTCTTT.